This T cell receptor beta chain was sequenced during a study of blood T cell repertoires in COVID-19 (dated by TCRdb to about 2020). For the study in its entirety: Samples from collaborators originated in the United States, Italy and Spain and spanned both the acute and convalescent phases of COVID-19. Sample metadata almost always included a de-identified subject ID, COVID-19 status, age in years and sex. The dataset comprised deeply sampled blood TCRbeta repertoires from subjects exposed to, actively infected with, or recovered from COVID-19. The repertoires were released in a freely available public database intended as a resource for research on the immune response to SARS-CoV-2. HLA class I and class II types, where available, came from metadata supplied by the sample provider rather than from assay-based typing. The samples were drawn from the first 160 participants of the ongoing ImmuneRACE study and from 950 to 1,500 subjects provided by 6 global collaborators. The material from the prospective study consisted of cDNA or gDNA derived from T cells, B-cell-depleted T cells, or PBMCs.

Participants in the prospective study were enrolled through a virtual design, were aged roughly 18 to 90 years, and lived in approximately 24 United States geographic areas. In the prospective study, cohorts were assigned on the basis of participant-reported clinical history obtained from a screening survey and a study questionnaire. In the prospective study, mobile phlebotomists collected whole blood, serum and a nasopharyngeal or oropharyngeal swab from each participant. Participants in the prospective study had the option to provide additional blood draws and questionnaires over a 2-month period. Before DNA extraction, blood samples from the prospective study were shipped at room temperature or frozen. The immunoSEQ Assay, a bias-controlled multiplex PCR, was used to amplify TCRbeta CDR3 regions from genomic DNA. Processing in the source paper ran as follows. Within the assay, amplification of reference gene primers was used to estimate how many nucleated cells each sample contained. To quantify the absolute abundance of each unique TCRbeta CDR3 rearrangement, sequence reads were collapsed and filtered. For each sample, productive Simpson clonality was calculated as the square root of Simpson's diversity index over productive rearrangements. TCRdb took over this immuneACCESS table, retaining in-frame rearrangements with V and J assigned. Such tables are incomplete; in checked studies, under half of the missing clones stem from an unresolved V gene, and the remainder is unexplained. D and trimming were read from the DNA, whereas the V and J calls and clone size are those reported in that table. In this sample the table shows about 210,000 clones, roughly 79% of which occur a single time. The top ten clonotypes cover 8% to 9.5% of the sample.

Details on this clone: Its recognized antigen is unknown. Base qualities are not recorded, but no much larger clone differs from it by a single base.

Results and caveats for the whole study, not just this receptor: Clinical and demographic metadata were provided uncurated, with the amount varying by source and participant.

The sample consisted of PBMCs or T cells enriched from blood (not recorded which). This receptor was taken from a woman aged 45 to 65 with acute COVID-19.

The nucleotide sequence reads as follows: TGTGCCAGCAGCTTCAACCGAGGCAATGAGCAGTTCTTC. The resulting protein is CASSFNRGNEQFF. Here the chain combines TRBV11-2 and TRBJ2-1, with the D gene too uncertain to name. The CDR3 measures 13 amino acids from cysteine to phenylalanine. Only the CDR3 portion is preserved as DNA: 39 bases, with reading frame beginning at the first base. Deletion took 3 bases off V and 6 bases off J, with a span of 9 bases between the germline ends. From the germline V gene, CDR1 is SGHAT and CDR2 is FQNNGV.